Below, 6 T cell receptor beta chains from the same sample are listed, as sequenced in a study of cytomegalovirus exposure and HLA in healthy donors (dated by TCRdb to the late 2010s). Libraries were made using the immunoSEQ multiplex PCR assay. TCRdb retrieved this table from immuneACCESS and kept in-frame rearrangements only. Not all clones are present; in checked studies, unresolved V genes account for under half, and no reason is known for the remainder. The sample table shows fewer than 120,000 clones, and 88% are seen once. In total, the top ten clones hold under 1.5% of the sample. The sample comprised PBMCs. Receptor source: a woman in her twenties or thirties in good health and CMV-seropositive.

This chain joins TRBV7-3 and TRBJ2-5, with D tentatively TRBD2 (6 bases). With 5 bases removed from V and 5 bases from J, the gap between germline ends came to 12 bases. Germline values: CDR1 SGHTA, CDR2 FQGTGA. CDR3 length: 13 amino acids. CDR3 nucleotide sequence: TGTGCCAGCAGCCTCGGAGGGATGGAGACCCAGTACTTC. It is translated as CASSLGGMETQYF.

The chain has TRBV5-4 and TRBJ2-1, with a tentative D call TRBD2 (6 bases). The CDR3 length is 14 residues. V was trimmed by 0 bases and J by 9 bases, leaving 13 bases between them. Looked up from germline, CDR1 is SGHNT and CDR2 is YYREEE (reference sequence). DNA of the CDR3: TGTGCCAGCAGCTTGGAGGAGGGAACGGGTGAGCAGTTCTTC. Translated: CASSLEEGTGEQFF.

The gene calls are TRBV15 and TRBJ1-4; 9 bases agree with TRBD1. The CDR3 has 14 amino acids. Unmatched junction bases numbered 0, after V lost 5 bases and J lost 2 bases. CDR1 is LNHNV and CDR2 is YYDKDF in the germline V gene (reference sequence). In DNA, the CDR3 is TGTGCCACCAGCGGGACAGGGACTAATGAAAAACTGTTTTTT. Encoded protein: CATSGTGTNEKLFF. The entire variable domain, with the rest obtained from reference TRBV15 and TRBJ1-4, is as follows: DAMVIQNPRYQVTQFGKPVTLSCSQTLNHNVMYWYQQKSSQAPKLLFHYYDKDFNNEADTPDNFQSRRPNTSFCFLDIRSPGLGDTAMYLCATSGTGTNEKLFFGSGTQLSVL.

This clone was detected only once. Here the CDR3 DNA reads TGCGCCAGCAGCTTGCGACTAGCGGGGGGCTACAATGAGCAGTTCTTC. Amino acids: CASSLRLAGGYNEQFF. The gene calls are TRBV4-3 and TRBJ2-1, with 13 bases identical to TRBD2. V lost 5 bases, J lost 3 bases, and 4 bases stayed unmatched. The CDR3 extends over 16 amino acids. Germline V gives CDR1 LGHNA, CDR2 YSLEER.

This chain links TRBV12-5 with TRBJ1-4; 9 bases line up with TRBD1. The V gene's germline CDR1 is LGHNT and CDR2 FRNRAP. The length of the CDR3 is 16 residues. V dropped 3 bases and J dropped 9; count of bases not matched to a gene: 11. Written as DNA, the CDR3 is TGTGCTAGTGGTTTTACGCCCGGGACAGGGTTTCAAAAACTGTTTTTT. It codes for CASGFTPGTGFQKLFF.

CDR3 nucleotide sequence: TGTGCCACCAGCAGCCCCAGGTGGGCAGGTTTGAACACTGAAGCTTTCTTT. This encodes CATSSPRWAGLNTEAFF. The chain uses TRBV15 and TRBJ1-1; D not certain. Germline CDR1 is LNHNV and CDR2 is YYDKDF (reference sequence). The CDR3 runs 17 residues. V was shortened by 3 bases and J by 0 bases, with 17 bases between the two germline ends.